This T cell receptor beta chain was sequenced for a study of quantifying T cell responses using KT2 cells. The overall study: RNA was reverse transcribed with TCR alpha and beta constant-region primers. A predetermined fluorescence threshold ended the second PCR, run as a qPCR.

At least ten counts were recorded for this clonotype. Antigen unknown. Unfractionated PBMC were spiked with known numbers of KT2 clone cells. Different KT2-to-PBMC ratios were created with a constant PBMC count. Study results and caveats: KT2 clone alpha and beta sequence counts scaled linearly with input KT2 cell number.

The cDNA 3' end received a ligated oligonucleotide with a UMI. An equimolar mix of RC1.1 and RC1.2 primed the beta chain across TRBC1 and TRBC2. TCRdb recomputed calls from the UMI-ligation and nested PCR reads with MiXCR, one row per CDR3 protein. The sample has about 41,000 distinct CDR3 sequences, about a sixth seen once. Trimming stripped 2 bases from V and 0 bases from J, with 5 bases between. The CDR3 is 14 residues long. The germline V gene has CDR1 KGHSH and CDR2 LQKENI. V gene TRBV18 combines with J gene TRBJ2-4; no reliable D call. The receptor was derived from a human donor. Sequencing input: PBMCs spiked with cells of the T cell clone KT2. CDR3 in amino acids: CASSPGVAKNIQYF. The CDR3, as DNA: TGTGCCAGCTCACCAGGGGTAGCCAAAAACATTCAGTACTTC.